This TCR beta chain derives from a study of T cell responses to AZD1222 COVID-19 vaccine. CDR3 length equals 14 residues. Germline V gene data show CDR1 as SQVTM and CDR2 as ANQGSEA. Trimming cost V 0 bases and J 6 bases; bases outside gene matches: 7. Sequencing was performed with immunoSEQ multiplex PCR; in TCRdb, only in-frame clones are kept and a portion is missing. This table holds about 93,000 clones, 75% to 90% found once. Remarks on this clone: The antigen remains unidentified.

Points from the study as a whole: With dominance at 160-218 and 743-854, vaccine-associated CD4 TCRs spanned spike.

This sequence was found in an adult who received the AZD1222 COVID-19 vaccine. The input for sequencing was peripheral blood, taken 28 days after the second AZD1222 dose. V gene TRBV29-1 combines with J gene TRBJ1-2; TRBD1 aligns across 7 bases. The CDR3 is CSVEDVGDRNGYTF. The CDR3 DNA reads as TGCAGCGTTGAAGATGTGGGGGACAGAAATGGCTACACCTTC.